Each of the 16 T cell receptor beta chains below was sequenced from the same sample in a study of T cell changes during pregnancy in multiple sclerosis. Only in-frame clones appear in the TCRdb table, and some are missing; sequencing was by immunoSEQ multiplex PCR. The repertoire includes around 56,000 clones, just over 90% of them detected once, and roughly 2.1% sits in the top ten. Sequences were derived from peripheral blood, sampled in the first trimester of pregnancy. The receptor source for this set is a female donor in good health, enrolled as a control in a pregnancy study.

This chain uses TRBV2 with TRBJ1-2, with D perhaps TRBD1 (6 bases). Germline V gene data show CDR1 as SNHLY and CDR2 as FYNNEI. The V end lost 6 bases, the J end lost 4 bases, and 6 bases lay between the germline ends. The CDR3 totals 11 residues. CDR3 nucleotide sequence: TGTGCCAGCAGACAGGGCTATGGCTACACCTTC. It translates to CASRQGYGYTF.

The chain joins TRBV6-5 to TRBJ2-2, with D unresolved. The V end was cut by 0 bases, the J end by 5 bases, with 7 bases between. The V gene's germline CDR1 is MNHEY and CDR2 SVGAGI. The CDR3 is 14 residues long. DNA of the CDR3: TGTGCCAGCAGTTACTCTTCTGAGACCGGGGAGCTGTTTTTT. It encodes CASSYSSETGELFF.

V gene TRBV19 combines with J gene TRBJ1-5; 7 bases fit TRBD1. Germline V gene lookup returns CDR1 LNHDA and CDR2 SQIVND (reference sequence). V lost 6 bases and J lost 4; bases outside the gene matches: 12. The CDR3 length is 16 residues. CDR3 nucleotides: TGTGCCAGTAGGCCGGGACAGCCTTTTGGGAATCAGCCCCAGCATTTT. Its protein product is CASRPGQPFGNQPQHF.

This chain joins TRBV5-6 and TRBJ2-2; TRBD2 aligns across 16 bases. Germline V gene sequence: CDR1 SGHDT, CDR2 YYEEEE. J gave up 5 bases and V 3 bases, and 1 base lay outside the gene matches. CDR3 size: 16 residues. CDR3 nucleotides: TGTGCCAGCAGCTGGGGACTAGCGGGAGGGACCGGGGAGCTGTTTTTT. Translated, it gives CASSWGLAGGTGELFF.

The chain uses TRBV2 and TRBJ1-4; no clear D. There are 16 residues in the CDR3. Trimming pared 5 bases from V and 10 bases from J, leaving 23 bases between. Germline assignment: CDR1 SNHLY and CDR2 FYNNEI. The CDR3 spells CASSSSPGSSFGKLFF. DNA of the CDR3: TGTGCCAGCAGTTCTTCCCCGGGATCCTCATTCGGAAAACTGTTTTTT.

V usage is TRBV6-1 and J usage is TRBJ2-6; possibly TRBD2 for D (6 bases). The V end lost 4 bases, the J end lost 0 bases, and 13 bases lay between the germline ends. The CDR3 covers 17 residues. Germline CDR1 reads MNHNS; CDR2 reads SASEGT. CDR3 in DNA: TGTGCCAGCAGTGCCCCGGGAGTCAACTCTGGGGCCAACGTCCTGACTTTC. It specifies CASSAPGVNSGANVLTF.

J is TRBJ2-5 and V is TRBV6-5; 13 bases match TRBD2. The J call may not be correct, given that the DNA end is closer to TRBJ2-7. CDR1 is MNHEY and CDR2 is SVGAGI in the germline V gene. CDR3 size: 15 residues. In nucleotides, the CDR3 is TGTGCCAGCAACCGGGGGACTAGCGGGATGGGCGAGCAGTACTTC. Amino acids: CASNRGTSGMGEQYF.

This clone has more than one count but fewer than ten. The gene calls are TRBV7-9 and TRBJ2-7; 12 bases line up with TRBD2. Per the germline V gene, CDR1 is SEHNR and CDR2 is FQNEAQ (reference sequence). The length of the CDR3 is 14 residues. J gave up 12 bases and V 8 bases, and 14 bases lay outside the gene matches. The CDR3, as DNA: TGTGCCAGCCGGACCACTAGCGGGGGGTTCGGTCTGTACTTC. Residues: CASRTTSGGFGLYF.

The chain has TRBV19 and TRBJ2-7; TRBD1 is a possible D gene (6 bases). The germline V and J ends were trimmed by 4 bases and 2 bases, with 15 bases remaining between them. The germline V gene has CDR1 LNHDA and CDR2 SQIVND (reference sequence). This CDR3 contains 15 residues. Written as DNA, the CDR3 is TGTGCCAGTAGTACCCTCCCAGGGGATACCTACGAGCAGTACTTC. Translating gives CASSTLPGDTYEQYF.

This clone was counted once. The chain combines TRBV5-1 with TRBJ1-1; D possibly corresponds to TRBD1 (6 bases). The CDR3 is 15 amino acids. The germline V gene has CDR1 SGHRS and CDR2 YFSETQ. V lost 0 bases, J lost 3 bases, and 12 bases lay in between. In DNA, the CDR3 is TGCGCCAGCAGCTTGGAAACGGGGGGGCACACTGAAGCTTTCTTT. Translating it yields CASSLETGGHTEAFF.

Here the CDR3 DNA reads TGTGCCAGCAGGAATAACTGGGGGCGCGGAGATGAAAAACTGTTTTTT. Translated: CASRNNWGRGDEKLFF. J is TRBJ1-4 and V is TRBV7-6, with a tentative D call TRBD1 (6 bases). This CDR3 region has 16 residues. Per germline, CDR1 SGHVS and CDR2 FNYEAQ. V lost 6 bases to trimming and J lost 6 bases, with 20 bases between them.

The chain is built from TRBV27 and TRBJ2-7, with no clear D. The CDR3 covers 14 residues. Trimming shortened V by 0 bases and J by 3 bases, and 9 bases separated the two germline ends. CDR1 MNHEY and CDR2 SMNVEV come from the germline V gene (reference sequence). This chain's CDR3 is CASSLSRQSYEQYF. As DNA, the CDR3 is TGTGCCAGCAGTTTATCGAGGCAAAGCTACGAGCAGTACTTC.

This CDR3 reads CASSGWGVETEAFF. DNA of the CDR3: TGTGCCAGCAGTGGTTGGGGGGTAGAGACTGAAGCTTTCTTT. The V gene is TRBV6-1, the J gene TRBJ1-1; possible D gene TRBD1, 5 bases. The CDR3 covers 14 residues. Trimming took off 4 bases at V and 5 bases at J, with 14 bases between the two ends. Germline-derived CDR1 and CDR2 are MNHNS and SASEGT.

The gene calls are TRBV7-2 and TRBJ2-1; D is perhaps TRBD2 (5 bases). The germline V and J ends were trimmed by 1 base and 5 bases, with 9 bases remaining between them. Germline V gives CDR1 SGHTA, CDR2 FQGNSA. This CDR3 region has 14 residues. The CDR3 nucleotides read TGTGCCAGCAGCTTAGGGGTCGGGAACAATGAGCAGTTCTTC. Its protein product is CASSLGVGNNEQFF.

In DNA, the CDR3 is TGTGCCTGGGCTACAGGGGGAGGCTATGGCTACACCTTC. This sequence encodes CAWATGGGYGYTF. This chain uses TRBV30 with TRBJ1-2, with 8 positions matching TRBD1. The CDR3 is 13 amino acids. After removal of 5 bases from V and 4 bases from J, the junction contained 6 bases not matched to a gene. CDR1 is GTSNPN, CDR2 SVGIG, per germline (reference sequence).

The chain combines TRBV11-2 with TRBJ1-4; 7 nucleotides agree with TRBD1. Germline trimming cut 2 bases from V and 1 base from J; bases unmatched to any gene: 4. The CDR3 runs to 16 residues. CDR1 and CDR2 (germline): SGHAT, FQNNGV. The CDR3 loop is CASSLKYRGTNEKLFF. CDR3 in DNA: TGTGCCAGCAGCTTAAAATACAGGGGAACTAATGAAAAACTGTTTTTT.